This TCR beta chain was identified in a study of blood T cell repertoires in COVID-19. About the study: T cells, B-cell-depleted T cells, or PBMCs provided the cDNA or gDNA that served as material.

Original data processing: Scientists estimated how many nucleated cells there were by amplifying reference gene primers. Some clones are missing from TCRdb's copy, which holds only in-frame ones; the method was immunoSEQ multiplex PCR. Clone size and the V and J calls come from that table; the DNA yielded D and trimming. The profile shows 150,000 to 200,000 clones, roughly 80% of them singletons. Participants came from about two dozen US areas, aged about 18 to 89 years. In assigning cohorts, the study relied on participant-reported clinical history. The sequenced sample was PBMCs or T cells enriched from blood (not recorded which). The TCR comes from a woman in her thirties or forties with acute COVID-19.

The CDR3: CASPSPGTDTQYF. The CDR3 bases are TGTGCCAGTCCGAGTCCGGGCACAGATACGCAGTATTTT. V gene TRBV7-9 combines with J gene TRBJ2-3; D is ambiguous. The CDR3 extends over 13 amino acids. From germline, CDR1 is SEHNR and CDR2 FQNEAQ (reference sequence). Trimming cost V 9 bases and J 1 base, with 11 bases left between them.